Listed below are T cell receptor beta chains from one sample, sequenced in a study of beta chain features in type 1 diabetes. Assay used: immunoSEQ multiplex PCR; TCRdb lists only in-frame clones, some missing. The table has around 300,000 clones, about 11% seen once. The sequenced sample consisted of naive CD4+ T cells from blood. The receptors stem from a young woman in good health. The CDR3 runs from the conserved cysteine through the conserved F or W. A D gene is named only where the DNA matches it firmly.

V gene	J gene	D gene	CDR3 protein
TRBV18	TRBJ2-7	TRBD1	CASSRTGDEQYF
TRBV4-2	TRBJ2-7	TRBD1	CASSQNRGNYEQYF
TRBV2	TRBJ1-4	-	CASSVVLRRSREKLFF
TRBV28	TRBJ2-7	TRBD2	CASSVTSGMSYEQYF
TRBV9	TRBJ2-7	-	CASSGGRVNYEQYF
TRBV5-6	TRBJ1-3	TRBD1	CASSQLRDRWSSGNTIYF
TRBV27	TRBJ2-1	TRBD2	CASSLLGGSSYNEQFF
TRBV11-2	TRBJ2-4	TRBD1	CASSLAGQGLGGKNIQYF
TRBV29-1	TRBJ2-7	TRBD2	CSVERLAGNDEQYF
TRBV6-1	TRBJ2-4	-	CASSEGPGPRAKNIQYF
TRBV28	TRBJ2-1	-	CASSGSGLYNEQFF
TRBV2	TRBJ2-1	TRBD2	CASIAGVGYNEQFF
TRBV5-5	TRBJ2-1	TRBD2	CASSLIAGVYNEQFF
TRBV14	TRBJ1-2	TRBD1	CASSRVRDSPYGYTF
TRBV5-4	TRBJ2-1	-	CASSQGGGNNEQFF
TRBV7-8	TRBJ2-7	TRBD1	CASSLGAGGYEQYF
TRBV29-1	TRBJ1-2	TRBD1	CSVAKGTVDGYTF
TRBV18	TRBJ1-5	TRBD1	CASSPGTGGGFDGNQPQHF
TRBV30	TRBJ2-7	TRBD2	CAWSIVRLAGTYEQYF
TRBV7-2	TRBJ2-1	TRBD2	CASSLEGAGYHEQFF
TRBV7-8	TRBJ2-7	-	CASSLPDRIREQYF
TRBV28	TRBJ2-1	TRBD1	CASSTGTGINEQFF
TRBV7-3	TRBJ2-2	-	CASSLSPSWDTGELFF
TRBV2	TRBJ2-3	TRBD1	CASLTGASTDTQYF
TRBV28	TRBJ2-1	TRBD1	CASSVDRDEQFF
TRBV6-6	TRBJ2-7	-	CASSYPTYEQYF
TRBV28	TRBJ2-1	-	CASTESGPYNEQFF
TRBV4-2	TRBJ2-7	TRBD2	CASSQDASGSSYEQYF
TRBV7-2	TRBJ2-5	-	CASSLVGPETQYF
TRBV18	TRBJ2-7	-	CASSPYQGRQSYEQYF
TRBV7-9	TRBJ2-7	TRBD1	CASSKGQGNYEQYF
TRBV9	TRBJ2-5	TRBD2	CASSVGGAGASVTQYF
TRBV29-1	TRBJ2-6	TRBD2	CSVVTSGSSGANVLTF
TRBV9	TRBJ2-3	TRBD2	CASSVGLAGATDTQYF
TRBV27	TRBJ1-2	-	CASSLRGYGYTF
TRBV7-7	TRBJ2-3	TRBD2	CASSLDLAADTQYF
TRBV5-6	TRBJ1-4	TRBD1	CASRWTGGDEKLFF
TRBV6-1	TRBJ2-1	TRBD2	CASSAAGTSGYNEQFF